The 10 T cell receptor beta chains presented below share a single source sample, sequenced in a study of blood T cell repertoires in COVID-19. Data came from immunoSEQ multiplex PCR; TCRdb stores just in-frame clones and leaves some out. The data hold approximately 120,000 clones, with approximately 80% observed a single time. Material: peripheral blood. The receptors shown here come from a man in his fifties or sixties with acute or convalescent COVID-19.

This rearrangement joins TRBV5-1 to TRBJ2-7; 10 nucleotides agree with TRBD2. CDR1 and CDR2 (germline): SGHRS, YFSETQ. With 5 bases clipped from V and 2 bases from J, the junction kept 7 bases outside the gene matches. This CDR3 is 15 amino acids long. CDR3 DNA: TGCGCCAGCAGGCCTCTAGCGGGAGTCGCCTACGAGCAGTACTTC. Translated, it gives CASRPLAGVAYEQYF. Supplemented by reference TRBV5-1 and TRBJ2-7, the full variable domain reads KAGVTQTPRYLIKTRGQQVTLSCSPISGHRSVSWYQQTPGQGLQFLFEYFSETQRNKGNFPGRFSGRQFSNSRSEMNVSTLELGDSALYLCASRPLAGVAYEQYFGPGTRLTVT.

The rearrangement joins TRBV28 to TRBJ1-2, with 10 bases identical to TRBD1. There are 12 residues in the CDR3. Germline-derived CDR1 and CDR2 are MDHEN and SYDVKM. V was pared by 6 bases and J by 8 bases, with 3 bases of the junction left unmatched. This CDR3 is CASRTGGKGYTF. CDR3 DNA: TGTGCCAGCAGGACAGGGGGCAAGGGCTACACCTTC.

V and J are TRBV28 and TRBJ1-2; maybe TRBD1 (5 bases). V lost 7 bases, J lost 0 bases, and 15 bases lay in between. The CDR3 has 15 amino acids. The germline gives CDR1 MDHEN, CDR2 SYDVKM. CDR3: CASTPGSLPNYGYTF. CDR3 coding DNA: TGTGCCAGCACCCCAGGGTCCCTTCCTAACTATGGCTACACCTTC.

The rearrangement joins TRBV7-9 to TRBJ1-5; 11 nucleotides match TRBD1. Germline-derived CDR1 and CDR2 are SEHNR and FQNEAQ (reference sequence). CDR3 length: 16 residues. V shed 0 bases and J 4 bases; nucleotides not matched to a gene: 2. DNA for the CDR3: TGTGCCAGCAGCTTAGCGGGGACAGGGGGGAATCAGCCCCAGCATTTT. Translating gives CASSLAGTGGNQPQHF.

This clone was observed once. The chain carries TRBV28 and TRBJ2-7; 11 bases match TRBD2. J lost 7 bases, V lost 9 bases, and 11 bases had no gene match. Germline CDR1 and CDR2: MDHEN and SYDVKM. This CDR3 is 14 amino acids long. The DNA of the CDR3 is TGTGCCAGTACTATAGCGGGAGGGCCTGGGGAGCAGTACTTC. Translated, it gives CASTIAGGPGEQYF.

The chain is built from TRBV7-9 and TRBJ1-5; no definite D call. V dropped 5 bases and J dropped 2 bases, with 10 bases sitting between them. Germline CDR1 is SEHNR and CDR2 is FQNEAQ (reference sequence). This CDR3 has 14 amino acids. The DNA of the CDR3 is TGTGCCAGCAGCCCCGTCGGGGGCAATCAGCCCCAGCATTTT. This codes for CASSPVGGNQPQHF. Together with reference TRBV7-9 and TRBJ1-5, the CDR3 gives the full variable domain: DTGVSQNPRHKITKRGQNVTFRCDPISEHNRLYWYRQTLGQGPEFLTYFQNEAQLEKSRLLSDRFSAERPKGSFSTLEIQRTEQGDSAMYLCASSPVGGNQPQHFGDGTRLSIL.

The rearrangement links TRBV19 to TRBJ2-1; the D is unclear. Deletions cut 5 bases from V and 9 bases from J, with 11 bases between. The length of the CDR3 is 12 residues. In germline, CDR1 is LNHDA, CDR2 SQIVND (reference sequence). DNA for the CDR3: TGTGCCAGTAGTCCCCGGTATGCTGAGCAGTTCTTC. Translating gives CASSPRYAEQFF.

J is TRBJ2-5 and V is TRBV5-1, with 7 bases matching TRBD1. The CDR3 sequence is 16 residues long. Germline lookup yields CDR1 SGHRS and CDR2 YFSETQ. The J segment lost 5 bases and the V segment lost 5 bases, leaving 15 bases of the junction unmatched. CDR3 residues: CASRDRDSYFLETQYF. For the CDR3, the DNA is TGCGCCAGCAGGGACCGGGACAGTTACTTCCTGGAGACCCAGTACTTC.

This clone was seen a handful of times. The chain has TRBV10-3 and TRBJ1-6, with unresolved D. Germline V CDR1 and CDR2: ENHRY, SYGVKD. The CDR3 totals 13 residues. Trimming shortened V by 0 bases and J by 10 bases, and 7 bases separated the two germline ends. The CDR3 is CAISESISSPLHF. CDR3 nucleotide sequence: TGTGCCATCAGTGAGTCGATAAGCTCACCCCTCCACTTT.

The chain recombines TRBV28 with TRBJ2-6, with TRBD1 matching 10 bases. V lost 6 bases to trimming and J lost 3 bases; unmatched junction nucleotides: 11. The CDR3 spans 18 residues. Germline lookup yields CDR1 MDHEN and CDR2 SYDVKM. The CDR3 nucleotides read TGTGCCAGCAGGCTAACTAGACAGGGGGCAGGTGGGGCCAACGTCCTGACTTTC. Translating gives CASRLTRQGAGGANVLTF. Complete variable domain (other parts from reference TRBV28 and TRBJ2-6): DVKVTQSSRYLVKRTGEKVFLECVQDMDHENMFWYRQDPGLGLRLIYFSYDVKMKEKGDIPEGYSVSREKKERFSLILESASTNQTSMYLCASRLTRQGAGGANVLTFGAGSRLTVL.